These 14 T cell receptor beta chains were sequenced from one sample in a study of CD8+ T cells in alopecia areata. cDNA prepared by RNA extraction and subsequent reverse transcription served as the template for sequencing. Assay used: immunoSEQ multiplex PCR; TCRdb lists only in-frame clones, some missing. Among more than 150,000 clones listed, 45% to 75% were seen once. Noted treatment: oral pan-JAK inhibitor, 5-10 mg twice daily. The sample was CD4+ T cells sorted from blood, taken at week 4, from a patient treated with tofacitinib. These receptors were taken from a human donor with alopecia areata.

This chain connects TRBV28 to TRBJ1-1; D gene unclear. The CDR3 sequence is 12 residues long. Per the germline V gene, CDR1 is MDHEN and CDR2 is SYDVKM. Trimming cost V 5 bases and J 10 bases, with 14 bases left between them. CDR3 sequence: CASSPQVVGAFF. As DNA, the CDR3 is TGTGCCAGCAGTCCCCAGGTGGTTGGAGCTTTCTTT.

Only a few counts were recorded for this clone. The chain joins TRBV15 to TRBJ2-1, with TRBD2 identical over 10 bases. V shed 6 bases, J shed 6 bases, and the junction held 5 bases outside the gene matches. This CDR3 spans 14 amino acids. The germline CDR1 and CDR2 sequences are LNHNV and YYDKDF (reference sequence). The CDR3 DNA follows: TGTGCCACCAGGCGTAGCGGGGGGACCAATGAGCAGTTCTTC. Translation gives CATRRSGGTNEQFF.

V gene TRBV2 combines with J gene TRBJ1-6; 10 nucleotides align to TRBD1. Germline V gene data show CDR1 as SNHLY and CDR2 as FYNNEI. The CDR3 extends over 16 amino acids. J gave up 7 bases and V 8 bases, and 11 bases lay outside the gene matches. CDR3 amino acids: CASGRQGAKGNSPLHF. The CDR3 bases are TGTGCCAGCGGTCGACAGGGGGCAAAGGGGAATTCACCCCTCCACTTT.

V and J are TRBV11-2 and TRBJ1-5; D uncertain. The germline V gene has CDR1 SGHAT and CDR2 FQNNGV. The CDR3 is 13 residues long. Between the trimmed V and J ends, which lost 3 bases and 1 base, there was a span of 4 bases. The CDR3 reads CASSFQSNQPQHF. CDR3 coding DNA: TGTGCCAGCAGCTTCCAGAGCAATCAGCCCCAGCATTTT.

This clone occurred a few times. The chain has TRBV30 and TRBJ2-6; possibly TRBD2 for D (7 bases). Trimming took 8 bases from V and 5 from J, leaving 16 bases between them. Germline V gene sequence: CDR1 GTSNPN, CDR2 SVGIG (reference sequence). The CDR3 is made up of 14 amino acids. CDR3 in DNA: TGTGCCGGTCACAGGGAGGGAAGGGCCAACGTCCTGACTTTC. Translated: CAGHREGRANVLTF.

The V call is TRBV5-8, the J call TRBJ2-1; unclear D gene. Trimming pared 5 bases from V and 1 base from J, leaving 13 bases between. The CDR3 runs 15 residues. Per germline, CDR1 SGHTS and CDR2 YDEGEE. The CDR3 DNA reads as TGTGCCAGCAGATGGAACTGGGGATCCTACAATGAGCAGTTCTTC. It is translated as CASRWNWGSYNEQFF.

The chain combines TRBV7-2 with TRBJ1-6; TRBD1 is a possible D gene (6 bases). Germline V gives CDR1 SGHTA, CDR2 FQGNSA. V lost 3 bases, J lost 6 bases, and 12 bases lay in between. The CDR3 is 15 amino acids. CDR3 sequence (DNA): TGTGCCAGCAGCTTTACGGACAGCCCTAATTCACCCCTCCACTTT. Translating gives CASSFTDSPNSPLHF.

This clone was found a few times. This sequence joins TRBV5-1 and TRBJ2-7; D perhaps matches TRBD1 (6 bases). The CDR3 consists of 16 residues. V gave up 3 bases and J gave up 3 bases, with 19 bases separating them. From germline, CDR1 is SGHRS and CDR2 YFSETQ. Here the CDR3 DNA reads TGCGCCAGCAGCTCATGGCCCACAGGGAAAGGCTACGAGCAGTACTTC. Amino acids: CASSSWPTGKGYEQYF.

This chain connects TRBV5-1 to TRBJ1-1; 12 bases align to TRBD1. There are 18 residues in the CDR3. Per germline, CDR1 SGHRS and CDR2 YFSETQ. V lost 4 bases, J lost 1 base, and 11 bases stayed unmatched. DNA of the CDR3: TGCGCCAGCAGCCCGGTAGGGACAGGGGGCCTGAGGAACACTGAAGCTTTCTTT. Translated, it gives CASSPVGTGGLRNTEAFF.

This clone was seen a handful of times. Here the CDR3 reads CASSLGDSSNQPQHF. As DNA, the CDR3 is TGTGCCAGCAGCCTCGGGGACAGTAGCAATCAGCCCCAGCATTTT. The chain combines TRBV7-2 with TRBJ1-5; TRBD1 matches 7 bases. CDR3 length: 15 amino acids. Trimming took 5 bases from V and 0 from J; bases not matched to a gene: 4. Looked up from germline, CDR1 is SGHTA and CDR2 is FQGNSA.

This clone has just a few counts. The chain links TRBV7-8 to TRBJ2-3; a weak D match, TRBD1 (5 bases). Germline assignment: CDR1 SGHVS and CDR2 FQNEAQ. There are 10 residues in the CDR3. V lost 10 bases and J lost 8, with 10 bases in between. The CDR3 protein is CATGSSTQYF. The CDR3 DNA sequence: TGTGCCACAGGGTCCAGTACGCAGTATTTT.

CDR3 in amino acids: CAWMGQGQETQYF. The DNA of the CDR3 is TGTGCCTGGATGGGTCAGGGGCAAGAGACCCAGTACTTC. J is TRBJ2-5 and V is TRBV30; tentative D call: TRBD1 (6 bases). CDR3 length equals 13 residues. CDR1 and CDR2 (germline): GTSNPN, SVGIG (reference sequence). V was trimmed by 4 bases and J by 2 bases, leaving 11 bases between them.

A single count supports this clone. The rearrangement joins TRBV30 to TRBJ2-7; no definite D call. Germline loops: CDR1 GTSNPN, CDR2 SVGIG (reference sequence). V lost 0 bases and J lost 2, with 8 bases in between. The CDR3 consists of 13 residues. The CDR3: CAWSVSVPYEQYF. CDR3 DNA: TGTGCCTGGAGTGTCTCGGTCCCCTACGAGCAGTACTTC.

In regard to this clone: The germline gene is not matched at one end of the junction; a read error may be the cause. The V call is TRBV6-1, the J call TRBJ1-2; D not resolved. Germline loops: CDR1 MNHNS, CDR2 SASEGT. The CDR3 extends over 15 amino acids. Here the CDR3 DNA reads TGTGCCAACAGTGAAGGAGGCAGCCGCAACTATGGCTACACCTTC. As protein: CANSEGGSRNYGYTF.